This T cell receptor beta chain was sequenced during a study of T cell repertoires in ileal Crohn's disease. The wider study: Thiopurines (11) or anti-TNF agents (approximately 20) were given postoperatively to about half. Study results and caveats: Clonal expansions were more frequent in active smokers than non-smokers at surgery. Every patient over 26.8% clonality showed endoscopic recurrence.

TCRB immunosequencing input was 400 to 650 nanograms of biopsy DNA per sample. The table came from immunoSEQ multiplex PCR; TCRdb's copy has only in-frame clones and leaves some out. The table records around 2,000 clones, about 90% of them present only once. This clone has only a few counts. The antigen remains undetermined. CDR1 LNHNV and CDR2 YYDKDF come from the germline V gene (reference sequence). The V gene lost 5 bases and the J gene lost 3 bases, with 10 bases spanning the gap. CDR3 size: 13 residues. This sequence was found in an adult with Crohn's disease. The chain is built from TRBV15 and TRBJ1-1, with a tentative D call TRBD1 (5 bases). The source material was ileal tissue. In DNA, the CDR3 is TGTGCCACCAGCCCTATAGGGGACACTGAAGCTTTCTTT. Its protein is CATSPIGDTEAFF.